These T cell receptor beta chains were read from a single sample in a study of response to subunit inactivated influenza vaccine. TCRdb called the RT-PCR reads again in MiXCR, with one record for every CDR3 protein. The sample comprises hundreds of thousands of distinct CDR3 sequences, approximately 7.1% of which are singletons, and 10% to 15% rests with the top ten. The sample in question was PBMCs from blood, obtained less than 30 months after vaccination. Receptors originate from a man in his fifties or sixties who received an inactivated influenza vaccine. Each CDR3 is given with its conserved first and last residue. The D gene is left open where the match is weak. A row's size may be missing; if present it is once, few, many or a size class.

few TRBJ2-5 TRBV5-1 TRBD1 TGCGCCAGCAGCTTGGGGTCGGGACAGCAAGAGACCCAGTACTTC CASSLGSGQQETQYF
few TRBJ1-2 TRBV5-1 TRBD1 TGCGCCAGCAGCCTAACCGGGACAGGAGGCATTGGCTACACCTTC CASSLTGTGGIGYTF
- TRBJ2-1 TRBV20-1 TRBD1 TGCAGTGCTAACCGACAGGGTAGTAATGAGCAGTTCTTC CSANRQGSNEQFF
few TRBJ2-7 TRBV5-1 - TGCGCCAGCAGCGTCAGGGAAAGCTACGAGCAGTACTTC CASSVRESYEQYF
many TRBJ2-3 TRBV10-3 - TGTGCCATCAGTGAACAACTAGTGACAGATACGCAGTATTTT CAISEQLVTDTQYF
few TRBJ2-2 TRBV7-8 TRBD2 TGTGCCAGCAGCTTAGAACGGGTAGCGGGGTCCACCGGGGAGCTGTTTTTT CASSLERVAGSTGELFF
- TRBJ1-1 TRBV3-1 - TGTGCCAGCAGCCAACAGAGCATGAACACTGAAGCTTTCTTT CASSQQSMNTEAFF
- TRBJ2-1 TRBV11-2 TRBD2 TGTGCCAGCAGCTTATTTCTAGCGGGAGTTCGGCCCTACAATGAGCAGTTCTTC CASSLFLAGVRPYNEQFF
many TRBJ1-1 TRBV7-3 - TGTGCCAGCAGCTTAGATATGGTGTCGGAAGCTTTCTTT CASSLDMVSEAFF
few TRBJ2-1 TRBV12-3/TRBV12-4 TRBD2 TGTGCCAGCAGTCTAAGCCCCGGGACTAGCGGGGGGGCAGGCAATGAGCAGTTCTTC CASSLSPGTSGGAGNEQFF
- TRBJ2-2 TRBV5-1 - TGCGCCAGCAGCACAGCCGGGACATCGTATAACACCGGGGAGCTGTTTTTT CASSTAGTSYNTGELFF
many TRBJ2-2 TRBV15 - TGTGCCACCTCGGCAGCAAACACCGGGGAGCTGTTTTTT CATSAANTGELFF
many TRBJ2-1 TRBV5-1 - TGCGCCAGCAGCCCAAGGAGGGGGACCTACAATGAGCAGTTCTTC CASSPRRGTYNEQFF
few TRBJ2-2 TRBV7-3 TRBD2 TGTGCCAGCAGCCCCCTCGGGGGAGCGGGAGCATCGGAGGAGCTGTTTTTT CASSPLGGAGASEELFF
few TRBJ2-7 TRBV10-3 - TGTGCCATCAGTGAGTCCGCGCGGGGGCGGGAGCAGTACTTC CAISESARGREQYF
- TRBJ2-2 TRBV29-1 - TGCAGCGTTGATGGCCTTAGCACCGGGGAGCTGTTTTTT CSVDGLSTGELFF
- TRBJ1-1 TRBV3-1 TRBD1 TGTGCCAGCAGCTTCACAGGGGTTGGGACTGAATCTTTCTTT CASSFTGVGTESFF
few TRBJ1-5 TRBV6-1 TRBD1 TGTGCCAGCGGGACAGGGCTTCCGGGCAATCAGCCCCAGCATTTT CASGTGLPGNQPQHF
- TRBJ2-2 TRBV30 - TGTGCCTGGAGGTGGGGTGAACTAGTTGCCGGGGAGCTGTTTTTT CAWRWGELVAGELFF
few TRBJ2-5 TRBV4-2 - TGTGCCAGCAGCCAAGTCGGGGTCGGGATTGATCTCCAAGAGACCCAGTACTTC CASSQVGVGIDLQETQYF
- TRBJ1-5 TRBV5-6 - TGTGCCAGCAGCTCTCTACGGAGGGCCGGCCAGCCCCAGCATTTT CASSSLRRAGQPQHF
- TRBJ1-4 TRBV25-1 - TGTGCCAGCAGGGAGGCGGGGGGAACTAATGAAAAACTGTTTTTT CASREAGGTNEKLFF
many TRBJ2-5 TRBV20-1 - TGCAGTGGTGGTAGAGTCTCCCGGGAGACCCAGTACTTC CSGGRVSRETQYF
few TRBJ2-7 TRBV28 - TGTGCCAGCAGTTTACCGGCAGGGGTCTTCTACGAGCAGTACTTC CASSLPAGVFYEQYF
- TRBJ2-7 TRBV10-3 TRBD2 TGTGCCATCAGTGGAATAGCGGGGGTCACTTACGAGCAGTACTTC CAISGIAGVTYEQYF
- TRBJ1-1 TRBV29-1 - TGCAGCGTTGAAACTCATGCAGGGGCCGACACTGAAGCTTTCTTT CSVETHAGADTEAFF
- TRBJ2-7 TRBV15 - TGTGCCACCAGCCACGAGCAGTACTTC CATSHEQYF
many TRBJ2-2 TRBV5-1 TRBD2 TGCGCCAGCAGCCCAGTGACTAGCGGGAGCGGCGGGGAGCTGTTTTTT CASSPVTSGSGGELFF
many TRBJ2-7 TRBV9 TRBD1 TGTGCCAGCAGCACCGGACAGGGGCCGACCTACGAGCAGTACTTC CASSTGQGPTYEQYF
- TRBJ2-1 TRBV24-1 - TGTGCCACCAGCAGAGCTAATGAGCAGTTCTTC CATSRANEQFF
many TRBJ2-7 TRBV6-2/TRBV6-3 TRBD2 TGTGCCAGCAGTTTGGAGCGGGATTACGAGCAGTACTTC CASSLERDYEQYF
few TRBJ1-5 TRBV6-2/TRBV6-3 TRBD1 TGTGCCACCGGGACAGGGCTTCAGCCCCAGCATTTT CATGTGLQPQHF
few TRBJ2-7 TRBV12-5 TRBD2 TGTGCTAGTGGGTTTCGACTAGCGGGAGGGTACGAGCAGTACTTC CASGFRLAGGYEQYF
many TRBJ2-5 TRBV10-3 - TGTGCCATCAGTGAGTCCTTTCAAGAGACCCAGTACTTC CAISESFQETQYF
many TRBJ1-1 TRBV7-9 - TGTGCCAGCCGCACTGGGGCAGATGAAGCTTTCTTT CASRTGADEAFF
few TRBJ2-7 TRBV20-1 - TGCAGTGCTAGTGCAGAACTAACCTACGAGCAGTACTTC CSASAELTYEQYF
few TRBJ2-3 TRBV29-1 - TGCAGCGTTGAACAGAGAAGGGCCACAGATACGCAGTATTTT CSVEQRRATDTQYF
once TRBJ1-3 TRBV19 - TGTGCCAGTAGTCCGGTCGCTTCTTCGGGTAACACCATATATTTT CASSPVASSGNTIYF
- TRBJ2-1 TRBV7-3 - TGTGCCAGCAGCCCCCGACCACAAGACAATGAGCAGTTCTTC CASSPRPQDNEQFF
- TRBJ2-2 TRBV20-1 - TGCAGTGCTAGAGATCTGAGAGTGGGGGACACCGGGGAGCTGTTTTTT CSARDLRVGDTGELFF
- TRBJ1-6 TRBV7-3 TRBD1 TGTGCCAGCAGCTTGGGGACAGCGGGTTCACCCCTCCACTTT CASSLGTAGSPLHF
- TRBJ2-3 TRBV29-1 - TGCAGCGCCGGCGGAACCACAGATACGCAGTATTTT CSAGGTTDTQYF
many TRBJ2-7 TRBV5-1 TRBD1 TGCGCCAGCAGTTCCGGGACAGGGGGCATCTACGAGCAGTACTTC CASSSGTGGIYEQYF
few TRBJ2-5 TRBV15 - TGTGCCACCAGCAGAGATGGGCTGACCCAGTACTTC CATSRDGLTQYF
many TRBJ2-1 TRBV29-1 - TGCAGCGTTGAGGAAATCGGAGGGGGTTTCTACAATGAGCAGTTCTTC CSVEEIGGGFYNEQFF
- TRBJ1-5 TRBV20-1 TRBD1 TGCAGTGCCGTCGACAGGGGCAATCAGCCCCAGCATTTT CSAVDRGNQPQHF
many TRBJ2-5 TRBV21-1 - TGTGCCAGCAGCAAACGGCAGGGGGGGTGTATTTGGTGGGAAGAGACCCAGTACTTC CASSKRQGGCIWWEETQYF
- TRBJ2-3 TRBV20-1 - TGCAGTGCTAAACGTAGCACAGATACGCAGTATTTT CSAKRSTDTQYF
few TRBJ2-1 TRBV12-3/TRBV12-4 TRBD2 TGTGCCAGCATGACTGGCGGGGGTTACAATGAGCAGTTCTTC CASMTGGGYNEQFF
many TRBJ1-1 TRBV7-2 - TGTGCCAGCAGCCTAAAGGGCTCAGGGCGCACGAACACTGAAGCTTTCTTT CASSLKGSGRTNTEAFF
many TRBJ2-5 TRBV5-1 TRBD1 TGCGCCAGCAGTTTTGGGACAGGCCAAGAGACCCAGTACTTC CASSFGTGQETQYF
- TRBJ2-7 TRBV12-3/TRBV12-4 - TGTGCCAGCAGTCAACGACAGGCCGGCGACGAGCAGTACTTC CASSQRQAGDEQYF
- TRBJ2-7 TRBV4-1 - TGCGCCAGCAGCCAAGATCGGACACCGACCTACGAGCAGTACTTC CASSQDRTPTYEQYF
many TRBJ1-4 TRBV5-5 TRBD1 TGTGCCAGCAGCCTACCGGGACAGGGTGGTGAAAAACTGTTTTTT CASSLPGQGGEKLFF